This TCR beta chain derives from a study of blood T cells in healthy people across ages. PCR was performed a second time for roughly 7 to 11 cycles using a sample-barcoded 5' primer and a J-beta primer mix. Each cDNA molecule was tagged by a template-switch adaptor that had 12 random nucleotides. One entry per CDR3 protein results from TCRdb running MiXCR on the 5' RACE reads. The sample lists about 640,000 distinct CDR3 sequences; 58% were seen once. The CDR3 sequence is 14 residues long. Per the germline V gene, CDR1 is SNHLY and CDR2 is FYNNEI. Trimming took off 0 bases at V and 0 bases at J, with 5 bases between the two ends.

This chain links TRBV2 with TRBJ1-1; unclear D gene. Sequencing was done on a sample of blood. The clonotype was recovered from a man between 60 and 75 years old in good health. The CDR3 region is CASSEARLNTEAFF. The CDR3, as DNA: TGTGCCAGCAGTGAAGCCCGGTTGAACACTGAAGCTTTCTTT.